Listed here are 12 T cell receptor beta chains from one sample, sequenced in a study of T cell repertoires in cytomegalovirus infection. TCRdb ran MiXCR on the reads and lists one entry per CDR3 protein. The table lists roughly 800,000 distinct CDR3 sequences, about 28% of them singletons. No antigen has been assigned to these receptors. The starting material was cultured CD8+ T cells from PBMCs, obtained from culture after CMV antigen stimulation. All receptors come from a human donor in good health (CMV status not recorded). Some clones in this sample may be carry-over from other donors' samples.

This clonotype was counted at least ten times. The V call is TRBV27, the J call TRBJ1-6, with 9 bases matching TRBD1. The CDR3 is 14 amino acids. V was pared by 6 bases and J by 7 bases, with 4 bases of the junction left unmatched. CDR1 and CDR2 (germline): MNHEY, SMNVEV (reference sequence). The CDR3 DNA reads TGTGCCAGCAGCTTAACAGGGGGCAATTCACCCCTCCACTTT. As protein: CASSLTGGNSPLHF.

This clonotype occurred a few times. V and J are TRBV4-3 and TRBJ1-1; D is possibly TRBD1 (5 bases). CDR3 size: 16 residues. V shed 4 bases and J shed 0 bases, with 15 bases lying between them. In germline, CDR1 is LGHNA, CDR2 YSLEER. This chain's CDR3 is CASSPHGGTVNTEAFF. The CDR3, as DNA: TGCGCCAGCAGCCCTCACGGGGGGACTGTGAACACTGAAGCTTTCTTT.

Only a few counts were recorded for this clonotype. The rearrangement joins TRBV7-8 to TRBJ2-1, with TRBD2 matching 9 bases. This CDR3 comprises 15 residues. After removal of 5 bases from V and 10 bases from J, the junction contained 12 bases not matched to a gene. CDR1 and CDR2 (germline): SGHVS, FQNEAQ. The CDR3 region is CASSKIPGLAEEQFF. The CDR3 DNA follows: TGTGCCAGCAGCAAAATTCCGGGACTAGCAGAGGAGCAGTTCTTC. The full variable domain, completed using reference TRBV7-8 and TRBJ2-1, is GAGVSQSPRYKVAKRGQDVALRCDPISGHVSLFWYQQALGQGPEFLTYFQNEAQLDKSGLPSDRFFAERPEGSVSTLKIQRTQQEDSAVYLCASSKIPGLAEEQFFGPGTRLTVL.

The sample holds a few counts of this clonotype. This sequence joins TRBV7-6 and TRBJ1-1; TRBD1 agrees at 10 bases. CDR3 length: 17 amino acids. Germline loops: CDR1 SGHVS, CDR2 FNYEAQ. After removal of 0 bases from V and 1 base from J, the junction contained 5 bases not matched to a gene. In nucleotides, the CDR3 is TGTGCCAGCAGCTTAGCGACAGGGGGCATAACGAACACTGAAGCTTTCTTT. Its protein is CASSLATGGITNTEAFF.

This clonotype has just a few counts. The V gene is TRBV6-6, the J gene TRBJ2-7; D is ambiguous. CDR3 length equals 13 residues. Germline values: CDR1 MNHNY, CDR2 SVGAGI (reference sequence). V was pared by 6 bases and J by 5 bases, with 14 bases between. CDR3 amino acids: CASSVEGYDEQYV. The CDR3, as DNA: TGTGCCAGCAGCGTGGAAGGATACGACGAGCAGTACGTC.

The table lists this clonotype with many counts. The chain combines TRBV4-3 with TRBJ1-2; weak D call: TRBD1 (6 bases). Germline-derived CDR1 and CDR2 are LGHNA and YSLEER. With 3 bases removed from V and 0 bases from J, the gap between germline ends came to 14 bases. This CDR3 spans 16 amino acids. Here the CDR3 reads CASSQDRGGTNYGYTF. The CDR3 DNA reads as TGCGCCAGCAGCCAGGATCGTGGGGGCACTAACTATGGCTACACCTTC.

The chain uses TRBV6-5 and TRBJ2-3; TRBD2 might be the D (5 bases). Germline V lookup: CDR1 MNHEY, CDR2 SVGAGI. With 5 bases removed from V and 1 base from J, the gap between germline ends came to 19 bases. The CDR3 is 17 amino acids. The CDR3 sequence is CASSPPVGTRGTDTQYF. The CDR3 DNA follows: TGTGCCAGCAGTCCCCCGGTGGGAACGCGGGGCACAGATACGCAGTATTTT.

In this sample, this clonotype turned up a few times. The chain is built from TRBV7-9 and TRBJ1-6; D remains ambiguous. The CDR3 covers 15 residues. V was cut by 5 bases and J by 8 bases, with 16 bases left in between. In germline, CDR1 is SEHNR, CDR2 FQNEAQ (reference sequence). CDR3 DNA: TGTGCCAGCAGCCACGCCCTTGGAGTAGATTCACCCCTCCACTTT. Translation: CASSHALGVDSPLHF. Full variable domain (outside the CDR3, taken from reference TRBV7-9 and TRBJ1-6): DTGVSQNPRHKITKRGQNVTFRCDPISEHNRLYWYRQTLGQGPEFLTYFQNEAQLEKSRLLSDRFSAERPKGSFSTLEIQRTEQGDSAMYLCASSHALGVDSPLHFGNGTRLTVT.

The chain couples TRBV7-9 to TRBJ2-7; D ambiguous. V was trimmed by 5 bases and J by 0 bases, leaving 14 bases between them. The CDR3 has 15 amino acids. Germline assignment: CDR1 SEHNR and CDR2 FQNEAQ (reference sequence). For the CDR3, the DNA is TGTGCCAGCAGCCCGCCGTTGAGGAGCTCCTACGAGCAGTACTTC. Protein: CASSPPLRSSYEQYF.

This rearrangement joins TRBV12-3 or TRBV12-4 to TRBJ1-3, with 8 bases identical to TRBD1. The J segment lost 0 bases and the V segment lost 5 bases, leaving 6 bases of the junction unmatched. The length of the CDR3 is 16 residues. The CDR3 is CASSAGTGYSGNTIYF. The CDR3 DNA follows: TGTGCCAGCAGTGCCGGGACAGGCTACTCTGGAAACACCATATATTTT.

The rearrangement joins TRBV6-6 to TRBJ2-1; 10 nucleotides agree with TRBD1. Per germline, CDR1 MNHNY and CDR2 SVGAGI (reference sequence). This CDR3 contains 16 residues. V shed 2 bases and J 7 bases; nucleotides not matched to a gene: 8. CDR3 in amino acids: CASSYPGQGKRNEQFF. CDR3 DNA sequence: TGTGCCAGCAGTTACCCGGGACAGGGGAAGAGGAATGAGCAGTTCTTC.

This chain links TRBV6-2 or TRBV6-3 with TRBJ2-2; no clear D gene. Germline V CDR1 and CDR2: MNHEY, SVGEGT. The CDR3 extends over 17 amino acids. Trimming removed 2 bases at V and 1 base at J, with 14 bases between. The CDR3 DNA reads TGTGCCAGCAGTTACGATCTCTGGGGAAAGAACACCGGGGAGCTGTTTTTT. Protein product: CASSYDLWGKNTGELFF.